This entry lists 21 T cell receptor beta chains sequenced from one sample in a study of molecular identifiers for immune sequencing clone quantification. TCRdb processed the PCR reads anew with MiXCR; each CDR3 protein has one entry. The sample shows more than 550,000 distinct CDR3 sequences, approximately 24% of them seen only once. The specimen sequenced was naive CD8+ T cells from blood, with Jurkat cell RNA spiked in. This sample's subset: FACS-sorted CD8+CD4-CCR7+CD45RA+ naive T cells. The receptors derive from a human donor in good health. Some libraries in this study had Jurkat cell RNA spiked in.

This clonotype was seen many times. The CDR3 nucleotides are TGTGCCACCCCAGGGGAGACAGTTTACACTGAAGCTTTCTTT. This codes for CATPGETVYTEAFF. The rearrangement joins TRBV7-9 to TRBJ1-1; D may be TRBD1 (6 bases). Germline CDR1 reads SEHNR; CDR2 reads FQNEAQ (reference sequence). There are 14 residues in the CDR3. Between the trimmed V and J ends, which lost 10 bases and 3 bases, there was a span of 18 bases.

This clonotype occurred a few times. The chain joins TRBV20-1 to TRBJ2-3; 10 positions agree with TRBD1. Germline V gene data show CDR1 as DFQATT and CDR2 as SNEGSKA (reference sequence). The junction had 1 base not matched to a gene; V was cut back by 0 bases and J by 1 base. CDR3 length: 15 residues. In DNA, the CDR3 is TGCAGTGCTAGAGAAGGGACAGGGGGCACAGATACGCAGTATTTT. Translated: CSAREGTGGTDTQYF.

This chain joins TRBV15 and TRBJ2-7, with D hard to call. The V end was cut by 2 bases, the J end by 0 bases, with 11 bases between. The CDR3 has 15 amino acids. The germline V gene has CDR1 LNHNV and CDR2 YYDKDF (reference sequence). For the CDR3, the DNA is TGTGCCACCAGCAGAAGCAGGTTAAGCTCCTACGAGCAGTACTTC. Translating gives CATSRSRLSSYEQYF.

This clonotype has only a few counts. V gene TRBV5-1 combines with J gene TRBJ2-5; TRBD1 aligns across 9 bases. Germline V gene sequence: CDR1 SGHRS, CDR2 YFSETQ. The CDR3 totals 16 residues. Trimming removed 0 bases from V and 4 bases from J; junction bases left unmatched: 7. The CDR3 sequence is CASSLALTGGLETQYF. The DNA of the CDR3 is TGCGCCAGCAGCTTGGCCTTGACAGGGGGTTTAGAGACCCAGTACTTC.

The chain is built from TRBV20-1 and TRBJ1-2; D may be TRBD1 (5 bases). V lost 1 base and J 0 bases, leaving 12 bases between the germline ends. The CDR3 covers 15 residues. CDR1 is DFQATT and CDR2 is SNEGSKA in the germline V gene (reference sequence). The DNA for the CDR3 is TGCAGTGCTAGAGGGTTTAGGGGTGCTAACTATGGCTACACCTTC. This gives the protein CSARGFRGANYGYTF.

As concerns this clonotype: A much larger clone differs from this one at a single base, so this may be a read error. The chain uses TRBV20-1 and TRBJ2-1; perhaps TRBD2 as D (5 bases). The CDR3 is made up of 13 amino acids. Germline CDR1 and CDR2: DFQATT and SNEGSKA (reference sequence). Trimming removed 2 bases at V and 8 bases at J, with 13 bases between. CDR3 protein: CSARLVGVDEQFF. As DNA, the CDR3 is TGCAGTGCTAGACTAGTGGGAGTGGATGAGCAGTTCTTC.

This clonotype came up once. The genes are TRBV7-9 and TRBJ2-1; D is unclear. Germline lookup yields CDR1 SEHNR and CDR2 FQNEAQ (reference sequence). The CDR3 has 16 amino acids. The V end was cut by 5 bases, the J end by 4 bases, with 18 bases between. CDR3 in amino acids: CASSNTYRSEYNEQFF. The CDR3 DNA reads TGTGCCAGCAGCAACACCTACCGAAGTGAATACAATGAGCAGTTCTTC.

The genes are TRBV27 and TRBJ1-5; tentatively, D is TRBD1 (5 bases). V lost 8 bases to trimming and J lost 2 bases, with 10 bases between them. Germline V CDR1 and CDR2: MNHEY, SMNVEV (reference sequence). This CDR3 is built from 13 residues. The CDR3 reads CASGPTGNQPQHF. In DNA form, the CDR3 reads TGTGCCAGCGGCCCGACAGGCAATCAGCCCCAGCATTTT.

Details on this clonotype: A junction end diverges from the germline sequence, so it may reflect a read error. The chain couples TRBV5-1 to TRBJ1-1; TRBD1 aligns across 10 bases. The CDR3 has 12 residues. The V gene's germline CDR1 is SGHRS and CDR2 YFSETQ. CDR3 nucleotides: TGCGCCAGCAGAGGGACAGGGGCTGAAGCTTCCTTT. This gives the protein CASRGTGAEASF. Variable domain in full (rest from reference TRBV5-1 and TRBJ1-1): KAGVTQTPRYLIKTRGQQVTLSCSPISGHRSVSWYQQTPGQGLQFLFEYFSETQRNKGNFPGRFSGRQFSNSRSEMNVSTLELGDSALYLCASRGTGAEASFGQGTRLTVV.

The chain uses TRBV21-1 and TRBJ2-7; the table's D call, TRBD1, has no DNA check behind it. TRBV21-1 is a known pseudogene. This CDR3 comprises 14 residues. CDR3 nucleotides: TGTGCCAGCAGCAATGCGGACAGGGAGGGGGAGCAGTACTTC. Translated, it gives CASSNADREGEQYF.

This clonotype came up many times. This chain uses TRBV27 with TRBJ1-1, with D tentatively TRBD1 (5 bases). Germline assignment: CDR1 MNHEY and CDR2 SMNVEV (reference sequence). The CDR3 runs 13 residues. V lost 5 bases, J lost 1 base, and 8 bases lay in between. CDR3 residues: CASSTTANTEAFF. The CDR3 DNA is TGTGCCAGCAGTACGACAGCGAACACTGAAGCTTTCTTT.

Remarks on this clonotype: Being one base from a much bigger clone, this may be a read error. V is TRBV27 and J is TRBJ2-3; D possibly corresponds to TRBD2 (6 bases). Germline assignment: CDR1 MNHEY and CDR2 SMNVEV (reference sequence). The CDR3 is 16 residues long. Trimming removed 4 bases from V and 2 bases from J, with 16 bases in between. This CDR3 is CASSWLAGCLTDTQYF. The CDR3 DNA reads TGTGCCAGCAGTTGGCTGGCGGGGTGCCTCACAGATACGCAGTATTTT.

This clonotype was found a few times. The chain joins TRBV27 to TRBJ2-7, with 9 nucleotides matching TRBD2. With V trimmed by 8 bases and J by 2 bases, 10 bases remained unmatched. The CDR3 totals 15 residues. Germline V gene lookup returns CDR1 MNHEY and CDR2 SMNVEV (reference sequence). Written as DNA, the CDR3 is TGTGCCAGCGCGACGAGGACTAGCGAGGCCTACGAGCAGTACTTC. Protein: CASATRTSEAYEQYF.

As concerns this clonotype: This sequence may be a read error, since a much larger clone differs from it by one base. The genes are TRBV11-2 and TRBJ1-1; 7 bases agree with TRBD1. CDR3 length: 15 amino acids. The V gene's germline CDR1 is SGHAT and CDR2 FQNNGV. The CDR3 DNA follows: TGTACCAGCAGCGGGCAGGGACAGATGAACACTGAAGCTTTCTTT. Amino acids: CTSSGQGQMNTEAFF.

In nucleotides, the CDR3 is TGTGCCAGCAGCCGATATATGGGGGACACAGATACGCAGTATTTT. Protein product: CASSRYMGDTDTQYF. The chain couples TRBV9 to TRBJ2-3; D assignment may be TRBD1 or TRBD2 (5 bases each). V was cut by 4 bases and J by 2 bases, with 14 bases left in between. The CDR3 is made up of 15 amino acids. Germline CDR1 SGDLS, CDR2 YYNGEE.

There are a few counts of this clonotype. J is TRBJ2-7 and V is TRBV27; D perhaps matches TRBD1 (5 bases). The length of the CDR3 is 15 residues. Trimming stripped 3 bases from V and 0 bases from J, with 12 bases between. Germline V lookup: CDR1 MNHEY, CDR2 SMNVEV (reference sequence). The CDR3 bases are TGTGCCAGCAGTTTTGCCAGGGATAGCTCCTACGAGCAGTACTTC. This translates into CASSFARDSSYEQYF.

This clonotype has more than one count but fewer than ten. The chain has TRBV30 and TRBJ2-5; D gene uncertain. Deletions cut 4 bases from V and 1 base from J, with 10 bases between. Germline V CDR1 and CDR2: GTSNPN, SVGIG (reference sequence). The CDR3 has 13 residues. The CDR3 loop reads CAWTATFQETQYF. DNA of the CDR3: TGTGCCTGGACGGCCACTTTCCAAGAGACCCAGTACTTC.

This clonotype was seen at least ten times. CDR3 in DNA: TGTGCCAGCAGTTTTTGGGCCACAGATACGCAGTATTTT. Protein sequence: CASSFWATDTQYF. The V gene is TRBV12-3 or TRBV12-4, the J gene TRBJ2-3; D is uncertain. The CDR3 is 13 residues long. Trimming took off 3 bases at V and 2 bases at J, with 6 bases between the two ends.

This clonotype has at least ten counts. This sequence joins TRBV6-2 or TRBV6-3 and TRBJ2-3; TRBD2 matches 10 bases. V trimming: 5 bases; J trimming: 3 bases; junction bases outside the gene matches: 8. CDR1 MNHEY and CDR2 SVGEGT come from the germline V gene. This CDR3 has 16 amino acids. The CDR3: CASSRVPSGRTDTQYF. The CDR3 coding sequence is TGTGCCAGCAGTCGCGTCCCTAGCGGGAGAACAGATACGCAGTATTTT.

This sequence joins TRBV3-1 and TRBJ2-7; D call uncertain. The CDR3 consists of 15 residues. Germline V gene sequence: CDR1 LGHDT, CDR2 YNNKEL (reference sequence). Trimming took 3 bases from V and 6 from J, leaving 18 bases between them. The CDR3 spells CASSHPFRVDAEQYF. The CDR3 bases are TGTGCCAGCAGCCACCCCTTCCGGGTGGATGCCGAGCAGTACTTC.

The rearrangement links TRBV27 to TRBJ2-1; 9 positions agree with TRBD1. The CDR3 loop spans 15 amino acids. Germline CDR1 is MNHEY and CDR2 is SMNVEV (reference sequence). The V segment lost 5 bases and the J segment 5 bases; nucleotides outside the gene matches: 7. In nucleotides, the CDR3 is TGTGCCAGCAGTCACCGGACAGGGGTCAACAATGAGCAGTTCTTC. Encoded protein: CASSHRTGVNNEQFF.